This T cell receptor beta chain was retrieved from a study of T cell changes during pregnancy in multiple sclerosis (dated 2019 in TCRdb). For the study in its entirety: The study looked at changes in the T cell repertoire across pregnancy in women with multiple sclerosis.

The CDR3 starts with the cysteine, ends with the phenylalanine, and has 14 residues. Only CDR3 DNA is held: 42 bases, read in frame from base 1. For this chain, trimming is 4 bases at the V end and 4 bases at the J end, and the number of junction bases without a gene match is 2. CDR1 and CDR2 (SGDLS, YYNGEE) derive from the germline V gene. The receptor library was made with the immunoSEQ multiplex PCR assay. TCRdb took this table from immuneACCESS and kept in-frame rearrangements with V and J called. Such tables lack part of the clones; where checked against another copy, unresolved V genes explain under half of the gap, and the rest is unexplained. The sample table shows approximately 40,000 clones, and around 90% are seen once. 0.5% to 0.65% of the sample goes to the ten largest clones. This clone was detected once. No antigen is known for it. No much larger clonotype is one base removed from it; base qualities were not supplied.

This sequence uses TRBV9 and TRBJ2-2, with 9 bases in between that match TRBD1. The source was CD4+ T cells from peripheral blood mononuclear cells, collected in the first trimester of pregnancy. The clonotype comes from a female donor with multiple sclerosis, enrolled in a pregnancy study. The CDR3 sequence is CASSRDRVTGELFF. The DNA reads TGTGCCAGCAGCCGGGACAGGGTCACCGGGGAGCTGTTTTTT.